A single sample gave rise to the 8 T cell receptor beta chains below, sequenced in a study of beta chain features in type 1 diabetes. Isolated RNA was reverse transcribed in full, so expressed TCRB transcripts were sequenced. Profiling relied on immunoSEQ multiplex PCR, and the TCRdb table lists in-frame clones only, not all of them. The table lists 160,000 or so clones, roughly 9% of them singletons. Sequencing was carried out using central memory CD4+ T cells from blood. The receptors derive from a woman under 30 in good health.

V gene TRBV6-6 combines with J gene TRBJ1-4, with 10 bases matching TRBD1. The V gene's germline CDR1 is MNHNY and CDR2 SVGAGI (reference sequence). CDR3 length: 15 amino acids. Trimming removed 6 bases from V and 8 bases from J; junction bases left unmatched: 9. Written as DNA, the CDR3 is TGTGCCAGCAGCCCTCGGACAGGGGGACAAGAAAAACTGTTTTTT. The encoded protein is CASSPRTGGQEKLFF.

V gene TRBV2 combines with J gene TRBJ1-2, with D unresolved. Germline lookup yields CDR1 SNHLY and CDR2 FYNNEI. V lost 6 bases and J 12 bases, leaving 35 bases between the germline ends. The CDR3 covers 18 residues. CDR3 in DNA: TGTGCCAGCAGCCCACTCCCGGGTTTCCTTGTCCCCTCTTGGCTACACACCTTC. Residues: CASSPLPGFLVPSWLHTF.

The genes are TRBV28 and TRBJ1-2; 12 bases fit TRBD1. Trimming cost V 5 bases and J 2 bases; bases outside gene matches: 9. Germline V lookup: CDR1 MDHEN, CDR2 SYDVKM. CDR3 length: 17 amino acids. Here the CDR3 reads CASSTPGQGARNYGYTF. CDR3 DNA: TGTGCCAGCAGTACTCCGGGACAGGGGGCGCGAAACTATGGCTACACCTTC.

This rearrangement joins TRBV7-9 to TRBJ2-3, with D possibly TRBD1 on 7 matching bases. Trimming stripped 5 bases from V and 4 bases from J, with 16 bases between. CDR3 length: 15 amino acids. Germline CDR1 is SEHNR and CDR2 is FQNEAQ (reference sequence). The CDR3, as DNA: TGTGCCAGCAGCGCCCTTGGAGGGGGCCCAGATACGCAGTATTTT. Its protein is CASSALGGGPDTQYF. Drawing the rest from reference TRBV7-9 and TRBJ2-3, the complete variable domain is DTGVSQNPRHKITKRGQNVTFRCDPISEHNRLYWYRQTLGQGPEFLTYFQNEAQLEKSRLLSDRFSAERPKGSFSTLEIQRTEQGDSAMYLCASSALGGGPDTQYFGPGTRLTVL.

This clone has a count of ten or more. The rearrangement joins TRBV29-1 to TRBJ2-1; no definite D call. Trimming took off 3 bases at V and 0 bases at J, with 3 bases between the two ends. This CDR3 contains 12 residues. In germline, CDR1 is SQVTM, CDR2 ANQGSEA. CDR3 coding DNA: TGCAGCGTTGATCGCTCCTACAATGAGCAGTTCTTC. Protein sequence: CSVDRSYNEQFF.

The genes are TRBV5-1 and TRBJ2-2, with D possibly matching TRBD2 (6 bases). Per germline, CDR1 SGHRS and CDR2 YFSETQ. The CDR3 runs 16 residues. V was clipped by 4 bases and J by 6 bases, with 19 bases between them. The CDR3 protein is CASSRTPGWRAGELFF. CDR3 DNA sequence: TGCGCCAGCAGCCGGACCCCCGGATGGAGGGCCGGGGAGCTGTTTTTT.

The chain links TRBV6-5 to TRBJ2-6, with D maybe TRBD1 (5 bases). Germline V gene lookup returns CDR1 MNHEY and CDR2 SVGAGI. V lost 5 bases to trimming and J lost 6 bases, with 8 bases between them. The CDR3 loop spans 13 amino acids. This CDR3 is CASSDRAANVLTF. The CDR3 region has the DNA TGTGCCAGCAGTGACAGAGCGGCCAACGTCCTGACTTTC.

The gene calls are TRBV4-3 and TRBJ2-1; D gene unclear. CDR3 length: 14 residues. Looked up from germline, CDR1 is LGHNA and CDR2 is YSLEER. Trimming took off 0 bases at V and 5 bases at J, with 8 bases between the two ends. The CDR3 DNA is TGCGCCAGCAGCCAAGATACGCAGAACAATGAGCAGTTCTTC. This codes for CASSQDTQNNEQFF.